What follows are 25 T cell receptor beta chains derived from one specimen sequenced in a study of neurological immune-mediated disorders. Time point given: technical triplicate 3. MiXCR was run by TCRdb on the 5' RACE reads, yielding one entry per CDR3 protein. The data hold 25,000 to 30,000 distinct CDR3 sequences, with roughly 16% observed a single time. The sample comprised CD4+ T cells from blood. Every receptor here comes from a female donor with HTLV-1-associated myelopathy (HAM/TSP).

This clonotype was seen repeatedly, ten times or more. The chain employs TRBV20-1 and TRBJ2-1; TRBD2 aligns across 8 bases. The CDR3 contains 15 residues. Germline loops: CDR1 DFQATT, CDR2 SNEGSKA (reference sequence). The trim removed 7 bases at V and 8 bases at J, leaving 16 bases unmatched. Here the CDR3 DNA reads TGCAGTGGTAGGATACCGGGACTAGTGGGGGATGAGCAGTTCTTC. It translates to CSGRIPGLVGDEQFF.

The chain couples TRBV7-6 to TRBJ2-2; possible D gene TRBD1, 5 bases. CDR3 length: 16 residues. Trimming cost V 1 base and J 4 bases, with 13 bases left between them. The V gene's germline CDR1 is SGHVS and CDR2 FNYEAQ. CDR3 in DNA: TGTGCCAGCAGCTTAGGGGGCCAGGGTGCCACCGGGGAGCTGTTTTTT. Protein: CASSLGGQGATGELFF.

Ten or more counts support this clonotype. V usage is TRBV10-3 and J usage is TRBJ2-1, with TRBD1 as a possible D gene (8 bases). V was clipped by 5 bases and J by 0 bases, with 20 bases between them. CDR3 length equals 18 residues. Germline CDR1 reads ENHRY; CDR2 reads SYGVKD. The CDR3 DNA reads as TGTGCCATCAGTCCTCCGACAGGGGACTACGGCTCCTACAATGAGCAGTTCTTC. Encoded protein: CAISPPTGDYGSYNEQFF.

This clonotype was detected many times. V and J are TRBV10-3 and TRBJ2-3; TRBD2 matches 8 bases. After removal of 3 bases from V and 4 bases from J, the junction contained 12 bases not matched to a gene. The CDR3 spans 17 residues. The germline gives CDR1 ENHRY, CDR2 SYGVKD. CDR3 amino acids: CAISDDPGGLASDTQYF. The CDR3 nucleotides read TGTGCCATCAGTGATGACCCGGGAGGGCTGGCCTCAGATACGCAGTATTTT.

The chain has TRBV20-1 and TRBJ1-2, with D uncertain. From germline, CDR1 is DFQATT and CDR2 SNEGSKA (reference sequence). The V end was cut by 6 bases, the J end by 4 bases, with 9 bases between. The CDR3 sequence is 11 residues long. Here the CDR3 reads CSATEGYGYTF. DNA of the CDR3: TGCAGTGCGACCGAGGGCTATGGCTACACCTTC.

Worth noting for this clonotype: One junction end does not reproduce the germline sequence, and a read error may be involved. The chain links TRBV20-1 to TRBJ2-7; D uncertain. The CDR3 extends over 12 amino acids. CDR1 and CDR2 (germline): DFQATT, SNEGSKA (reference sequence). The CDR3 DNA follows: TGCAGTGCCCGGGCAGCCTCGGACGAGAAGTACTTC. Translating gives CSARAASDEKYF.

This clonotype was recorded many times. The rearrangement uses TRBV20-1 and TRBJ2-7; 10 bases fit TRBD1. Trimming cost V 6 bases and J 2 bases; bases outside gene matches: 13. Germline V gene data show CDR1 as DFQATT and CDR2 as SNEGSKA (reference sequence). This CDR3 comprises 16 residues. CDR3 residues: CSANRPGQGIPYEQYF. The CDR3 bases are TGCAGTGCAAACAGACCGGGACAGGGGATCCCCTACGAGCAGTACTTC.

This clonotype was recorded many times. The chain is built from TRBV12-3 or TRBV12-4 and TRBJ2-7, with TRBD2 as a possible D gene (7 bases). The CDR3 runs to 15 residues. V lost 1 base, J lost 6 bases, and 16 bases lay in between. The CDR3, as DNA: TGTGCCAGCAGTTTAGGAGGGGGGGCCAAGAGCGAGCAGTACTTC. Residues: CASSLGGGAKSEQYF.

Many counts were recorded for this clonotype. The CDR3 nucleotides are TGTGCCAGCAGCCCTTTGACTGACATTCAGTACTTC. Protein product: CASSPLTDIQYF. The V and J genes are TRBV7-2 and TRBJ2-4; D is unclear. The V end lost 5 bases, the J end lost 8 bases, and 10 bases lay between the germline ends. This CDR3 is 12 amino acids long. Germline loops: CDR1 SGHTA, CDR2 FQGNSA.

This clonotype appeared many times. The chain is built from TRBV7-3 and TRBJ1-1; possibly TRBD1 for D (6 bases). The CDR3 covers 14 residues. With 3 bases removed from V and 3 bases from J, the gap between germline ends came to 11 bases. Germline-derived CDR1 and CDR2 are SGHTA and FQGTGA. In DNA, the CDR3 is TGTGCCAGCAGCTTCCACAGGGAGGACACTGAAGCTTTCTTT. Its translation is CASSFHREDTEAFF.

This clonotype was counted a few times. The gene calls are TRBV30 and TRBJ1-4; 9 bases line up with TRBD1. Unmatched junction bases numbered 12, after V lost 6 bases and J lost 10 bases. The germline V gene has CDR1 GTSNPN and CDR2 SVGIG (reference sequence). The CDR3 spans 14 residues. CDR3 sequence reads: CACRGQGGIGKLFF. DNA for the CDR3: TGTGCCTGTAGGGGACAGGGAGGGATTGGAAAACTGTTTTTT.

This clonotype was seen many times. This chain links TRBV20-1 with TRBJ2-1; D is uncertain. The CDR3 is made up of 10 amino acids. CDR1 is DFQATT and CDR2 is SNEGSKA in the germline V gene (reference sequence). Trimming took 5 bases from V and 9 from J, leaving 8 bases between them. In DNA form, the CDR3 reads TGCAGTGCTGGTCACGGTGAGCAGTTCTTC. It yields the protein CSAGHGEQFF.

At least ten counts were recorded for this clonotype. The V call is TRBV12-3 or TRBV12-4, the J call TRBJ2-5; 10 nucleotides agree with TRBD2. The V gene end was trimmed by 1 base and the J gene end by 5 bases; junction bases not matched to a gene: 7. The CDR3 extends over 16 amino acids. CDR3 DNA: TGTGCCAGCAGTTTAGATCCTAGCGGGAGTGTGGAGACCCAGTACTTC. Protein product: CASSLDPSGSVETQYF.

This clonotype has ten or more counts. The rearrangement links TRBV6-6 to TRBJ2-7; possibly TRBD1 for D (7 bases). In germline, CDR1 is MNHNY, CDR2 SVGAGI (reference sequence). The CDR3 has 14 amino acids. The V end was cut by 6 bases, the J end by 0 bases, with 12 bases between. CDR3 sequence: CASRRGTDSYEQYF. The CDR3 DNA reads TGTGCCAGCAGACGGGGGACAGACTCCTACGAGCAGTACTTC.

This clonotype was recorded many times. The chain employs TRBV20-1 and TRBJ2-3; possibly TRBD2 for D (6 bases). Germline V gives CDR1 DFQATT, CDR2 SNEGSKA (reference sequence). V was trimmed by 1 base and J by 2 bases, leaving 13 bases between them. This CDR3 is built from 15 residues. In DNA form, the CDR3 reads TGCAGTGCTAGAGTCCTTAGCGGCGTCACAGATACGCAGTATTTT. Translated: CSARVLSGVTDTQYF.

This clonotype was observed many times. The V gene is TRBV5-1, the J gene TRBJ2-3; TRBD2 matches at 10 bases. The CDR3 spans 17 residues. The trim removed 0 bases at V and 6 bases at J, leaving 10 bases unmatched. The germline CDR1 and CDR2 sequences are SGHRS and YFSETQ. Here the CDR3 DNA reads TGCGCCAGCAGCTTGGAAACTAGCGGGACAAGGTGGGATACGCAGTATTTT. Encoded protein: CASSLETSGTRWDTQYF.

This clonotype was counted only a few times. The chain joins TRBV5-6 to TRBJ1-2, with 7 bases identical to TRBD1. Germline V gives CDR1 SGHDT, CDR2 YYEEEE. The CDR3 sequence is 14 residues long. Germline trimming cut 1 base from V and 8 bases from J; bases unmatched to any gene: 8. DNA of the CDR3: TGTGCCAGCAGCTTGACTACAGGGGCTGGAGGCTACACCTTC. This gives the protein CASSLTTGAGGYTF.

Many counts were recorded for this clonotype. This sequence joins TRBV5-1 and TRBJ2-5; 7 positions match TRBD2. This CDR3 spans 15 amino acids. CDR1 is SGHRS and CDR2 is YFSETQ in the germline V gene. Trimming cost V 1 base and J 0 bases; bases outside gene matches: 3. The CDR3 DNA is TGCGCCAGCAGCTTGTACGGGAGGTACCAAGAGACCCAGTACTTC. Amino acids: CASSLYGRYQETQYF.

In its sample, this clonotype was seen many times. This rearrangement joins TRBV7-8 to TRBJ2-2, with 8 bases matching TRBD2. Germline trimming cut 5 bases from V and 2 bases from J; bases unmatched to any gene: 10. The CDR3 is 17 residues long. The germline CDR1 and CDR2 sequences are SGHVS and FQNEAQ. DNA for the CDR3: TGTGCCAGCAGCGTGACTAGCGCCCCCACAAACACCGGGGAGCTGTTTTTT. Translated: CASSVTSAPTNTGELFF.

This clonotype turned up a few times. The V gene is TRBV21-1, the J gene TRBJ2-5. TRBV21-1 is a listed pseudogene. The CDR3 sequence is 13 residues long. CDR3 sequence (DNA): TGTGCCAGCAGCACTAAGCGGGGGGAGACACAGTACTTC. Its translation: CASSTKRGETQYF.

This clonotype was detected only a few times. The gene calls are TRBV19 and TRBJ2-7, with 10 bases identical to TRBD1. The V gene's germline CDR1 is LNHDA and CDR2 SQIVND (reference sequence). The CDR3 runs 13 residues. J lost 6 bases, V lost 5 bases, and 4 bases had no gene match. The CDR3 bases are TGTGCCAGTAGTTCCGGGACAGGGGTCGAGCAGTACTTC. This encodes CASSSGTGVEQYF.

This clonotype was recorded many times. The chain uses TRBV20-1 and TRBJ2-5; TRBD1 agrees at 10 bases. The CDR3 loop spans 15 amino acids. V dropped 3 bases and J dropped 3; count of bases not matched to a gene: 7. The germline gives CDR1 DFQATT, CDR2 SNEGSKA (reference sequence). The CDR3 region has the DNA TGCAGTGCTAGTTGGGACAGGGGAGTTGAAGAGACCCAGTACTTC. Protein: CSASWDRGVEETQYF.

This clonotype was detected many times. V usage is TRBV5-1 and J usage is TRBJ1-2; TRBD1 agrees at 8 bases. The length of the CDR3 is 14 residues. CDR1 and CDR2 from the germline V gene are SGHRS and YFSETQ. V shed 0 bases, J shed 6 bases, and the junction held 4 bases outside the gene matches. CDR3 residues: CASSLVDRVNGYTF. In DNA form, the CDR3 reads TGCGCCAGCAGCTTGGTGGACAGGGTTAATGGCTACACCTTC. The variable domain in full, with the rest retrieved from reference TRBV5-1 and TRBJ1-2, is KAGVTQTPRYLIKTRGQQVTLSCSPISGHRSVSWYQQTPGQGLQFLFEYFSETQRNKGNFPGRFSGRQFSNSRSEMNVSTLELGDSALYLCASSLVDRVNGYTFGSGTRLTVV.

In this sample, this clonotype turned up many times. The chain is built from TRBV4-2 and TRBJ2-7; tentatively, D is TRBD1 or TRBD2 (5 bases each). V lost 1 base, J lost 3 bases, and 13 bases lay in between. CDR3 length equals 15 residues. Germline V lookup: CDR1 LGHNA, CDR2 YNFKEQ. Written as DNA, the CDR3 is TGTGCCAGCAGCCAAGGGGGGACGGTCGTCTACGAGCAGTACTTC. This encodes CASSQGGTVVYEQYF.

This clonotype was picked up many times. V and J are TRBV29-1 and TRBJ2-3; TRBD1 might be the D (6 bases). This CDR3 is 11 amino acids long. Germline lookup yields CDR1 SQVTM and CDR2 ANQGSEA. V was shortened by 3 bases and J by 6 bases, with 7 bases between the two germline ends. The CDR3 region has the DNA TGCAGCGTTGATGGGGGCGATACGCAGTATTTT. Translation: CSVDGGDTQYF.